Included here is one T cell receptor beta chain sequence, with context. Trimming at V came to 4 bases and at J to 2 bases, leaving 9 bases not matched to a gene. Germline CDR1 and CDR2: SGDLS and YYNGEE. The CDR3 has 15 amino acids. Libraries were prepared by immunoSEQ multiplex PCR; TCRdb keeps only in-frame clonotypes and omits some of them. The sample includes 90,000 to 100,000 clones, 94% of them seen just once. These data belong to a study of T cell changes during pregnancy in multiple sclerosis. The sequence was collected from a female donor with multiple sclerosis, enrolled in a pregnancy study. The material was peripheral blood, obtained in the third trimester of pregnancy. The chain is built from TRBV9 and TRBJ2-7, with 7 positions matching TRBD2. CDR3 nucleotides: TGTGCCAGCAGCCCCTGGGGCGGGGGAACCTACGAGCAGTACTTC. Protein sequence: CASSPWGGGTYEQYF.